The clone carrying this T cell receptor (beta chain) was picked up many times. Its antigen is as yet unknown. The length of the CDR3 is 16 residues. V shed 3 bases, J shed 3 bases, and the junction held 8 bases outside the gene matches. The sample belongs to a study of Graves' ophthalmopathy and Graves' hyperthyroidism. Study results and limitations: This model predicted ophthalmopathy progression (sensitivity 70% to 71%, specificity about 72%). Sensitivity reached 85% to 90% and specificity about 80% for a 13-signature model separating ophthalmopathy from stable hyperthyroidism. Most thyroid clonotypes expanded beyond 0.001 frequency were also found in blood.

CDR3 regions of TCR beta were amplified from RNA transcripts. Amplification began with first-round RT-PCR using HTBI primers, then second-round multiplex PCR was performed. MiXCR, run by TCRdb on the multiplex PCR reads, gives a single entry per CDR3 protein. The sample contains under 800,000 distinct CDR3 sequences, about 20% of which appear only once. This chain connects TRBV12-3 or TRBV12-4 to TRBJ2-7, with 10 bases that match TRBD2. The sequence derives from a woman younger than 30 with stable Graves' hyperthyroidism. Some clones in this sample may be carry-over from other donors' samples. Material for sequencing was peripheral blood. DNA of the CDR3: TGTGCCAGCAGTTTGGCCCGAGCGGGAGGGAGCTACGAGCAGTACTTC. It yields the protein CASSLARAGGSYEQYF.